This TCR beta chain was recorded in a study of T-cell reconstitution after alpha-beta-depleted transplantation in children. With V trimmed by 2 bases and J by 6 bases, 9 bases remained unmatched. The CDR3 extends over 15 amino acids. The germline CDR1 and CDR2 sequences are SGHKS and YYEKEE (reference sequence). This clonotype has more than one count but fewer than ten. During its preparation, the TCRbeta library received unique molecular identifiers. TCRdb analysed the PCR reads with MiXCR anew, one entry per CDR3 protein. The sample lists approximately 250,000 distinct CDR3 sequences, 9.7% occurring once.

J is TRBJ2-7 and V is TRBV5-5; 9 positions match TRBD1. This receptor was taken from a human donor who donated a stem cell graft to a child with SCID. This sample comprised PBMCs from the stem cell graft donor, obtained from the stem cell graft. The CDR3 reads CASSFLSGQGSEQYF. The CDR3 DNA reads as TGTGCCAGCAGCTTCCTCTCCGGACAGGGGTCCGAGCAGTACTTC.